This T cell receptor beta chain is drawn from a study of breast tumors, draining lymph nodes, adjacent tissues. The study's findings and limits: Luminal-like breast cancer showed significantly greater tumor-nontumor repertoire similarity than basal-like breast cancer did.

This clonotype occurred a few times. Its cognate antigen is unknown. V was shortened by 4 bases and J by 0 bases, with 19 bases between the two germline ends. Germline CDR1 MNHEY, CDR2 SVGAGI. This CDR3 region has 18 residues. TCRdb passed the multiplex PCR reads through MiXCR, listing each CDR3 protein once. The table has 30,000 to 40,000 distinct CDR3 sequences, over 30% seen once. The material sequenced was breast tumor tissue. This sequence joins TRBV6-5 and TRBJ2-1; no clear D. The TCR sequence derives from a female donor with breast cancer. Some clones in this sample may be carry-over from other donors' samples. Here the CDR3 reads CASSFKPPDASSYNEQFF. CDR3 DNA sequence: TGTGCCAGCAGTTTTAAGCCCCCGGATGCAAGCTCCTACAATGAGCAGTTCTTC.